This T cell receptor beta chain was sequenced during a study of T cells in Graves' hyperthyroidism and ophthalmopathy. Whole-study results and caveats: Blood also showed most of the thyroid clonotypes that were expanded above 0.001.

This CDR3 is 17 amino acids long. V lost 5 bases to trimming and J lost 6 bases; unmatched junction nucleotides: 9. CDR1 and CDR2 (germline): SGHTA, FQGTGA. Many counts were recorded for this clonotype. Its antigen is not known. RNA transcripts yielded amplified TCR beta CDR3 regions. HTBI primers were used for first-round RT-PCR of the TCR CDR3. TCRdb reprocessed the multiplex PCR reads via MiXCR and lists one record per CDR3 protein. The repertoire consists of approximately 380,000 distinct CDR3 sequences, with about 14% occurring once and the leading ten covering around 30%. Input material: blood. The chain has TRBV7-3 and TRBJ2-3, with 15 bases fitting TRBD2. The sequence was collected from a man between 50 and 59 years old with Graves' ophthalmopathy. The CDR3 spells CASSPKGLAGGGDTQYF. CDR3 DNA sequence: TGTGCCAGCAGCCCCAAGGGACTAGCGGGAGGAGGGGATACGCAGTATTTT.